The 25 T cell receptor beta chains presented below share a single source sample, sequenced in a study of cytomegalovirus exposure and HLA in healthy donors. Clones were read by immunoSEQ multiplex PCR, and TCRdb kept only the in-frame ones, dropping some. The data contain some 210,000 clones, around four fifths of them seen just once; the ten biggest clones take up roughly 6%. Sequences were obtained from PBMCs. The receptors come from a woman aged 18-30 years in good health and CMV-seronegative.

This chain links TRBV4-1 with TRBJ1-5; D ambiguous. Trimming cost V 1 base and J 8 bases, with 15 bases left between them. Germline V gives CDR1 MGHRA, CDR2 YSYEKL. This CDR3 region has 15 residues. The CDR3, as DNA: TGCGCCAGCAGCCAAGGACGCGCGGGGAAGGAGCCCCAGCATTTT. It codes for CASSQGRAGKEPQHF.

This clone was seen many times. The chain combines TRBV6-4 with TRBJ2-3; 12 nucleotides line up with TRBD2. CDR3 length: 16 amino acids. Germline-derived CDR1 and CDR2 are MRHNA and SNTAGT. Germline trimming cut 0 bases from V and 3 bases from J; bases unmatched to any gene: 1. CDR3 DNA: TGTGCCAGCAGTGACTCGACTAGCGGGGGAACAGATACGCAGTATTTT. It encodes CASSDSTSGGTDTQYF.

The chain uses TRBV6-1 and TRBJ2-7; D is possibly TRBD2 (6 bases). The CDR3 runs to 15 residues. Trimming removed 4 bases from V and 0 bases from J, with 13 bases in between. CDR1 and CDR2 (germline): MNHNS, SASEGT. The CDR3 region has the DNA TGTGCCAGCAGTGCACGGGACGGGAGCTCCTACGAGCAGTACTTC. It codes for CASSARDGSSYEQYF.

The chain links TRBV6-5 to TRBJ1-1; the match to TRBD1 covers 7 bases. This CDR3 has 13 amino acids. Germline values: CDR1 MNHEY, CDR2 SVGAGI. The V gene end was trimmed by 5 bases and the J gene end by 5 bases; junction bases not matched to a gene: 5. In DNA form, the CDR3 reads TGTGCCAGCAGTCGGCAGGGGGATACTGAAGCTTTCTTT. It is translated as CASSRQGDTEAFF.

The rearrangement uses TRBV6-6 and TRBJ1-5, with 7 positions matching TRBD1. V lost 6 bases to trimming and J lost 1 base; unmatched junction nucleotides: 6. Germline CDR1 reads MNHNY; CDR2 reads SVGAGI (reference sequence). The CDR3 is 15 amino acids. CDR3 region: CASSRGGQSNQPQHF. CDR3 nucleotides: TGTGCCAGCAGCAGGGGGGGACAGAGCAATCAGCCCCAGCATTTT.

The CDR3 here is CASSQGLIGGNEQFF. The CDR3 nucleotides are TGTGCCAGCAGCCAAGGACTTATTGGGGGAAATGAGCAGTTCTTC. The V gene is TRBV14, the J gene TRBJ2-1; D assignment may be TRBD1 or TRBD2 (5 bases each). The CDR3 sequence is 15 residues long. Trimming took 1 base from V and 7 from J, leaving 14 bases between them. From germline, CDR1 is SGHDN and CDR2 FVKESK. Full variable domain (missing parts from reference TRBV14 and TRBJ2-1): EAGVTQFPSHSVIEKGQTVTLRCDPISGHDNLYWYRRVMGKEIKFLLHFVKESKQDESGMPNNRFLAERTGGTYSTLKVQPAELEDSGVYFCASSQGLIGGNEQFFGPGTRLTVL.

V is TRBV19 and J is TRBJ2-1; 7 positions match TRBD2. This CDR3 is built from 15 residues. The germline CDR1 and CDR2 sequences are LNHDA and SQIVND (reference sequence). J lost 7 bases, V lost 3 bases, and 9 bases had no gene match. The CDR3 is CASSIAGLLGNEQFF. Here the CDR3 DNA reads TGTGCCAGTAGTATCGCGGGACTACTTGGGAATGAGCAGTTCTTC.

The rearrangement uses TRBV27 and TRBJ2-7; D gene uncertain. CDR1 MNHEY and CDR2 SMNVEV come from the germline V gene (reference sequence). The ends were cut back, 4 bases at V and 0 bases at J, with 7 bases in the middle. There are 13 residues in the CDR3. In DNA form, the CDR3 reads TGTGCCAGCAGTTGGCAGGCCTCCTACGAGCAGTACTTC. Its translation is CASSWQASYEQYF.

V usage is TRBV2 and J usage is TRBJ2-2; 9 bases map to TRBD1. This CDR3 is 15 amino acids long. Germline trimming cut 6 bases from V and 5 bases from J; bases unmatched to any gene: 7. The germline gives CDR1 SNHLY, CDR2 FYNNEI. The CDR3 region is CASSQQGAGTGELFF. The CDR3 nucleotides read TGTGCCAGCAGCCAACAGGGGGCGGGGACCGGGGAGCTGTTTTTT.

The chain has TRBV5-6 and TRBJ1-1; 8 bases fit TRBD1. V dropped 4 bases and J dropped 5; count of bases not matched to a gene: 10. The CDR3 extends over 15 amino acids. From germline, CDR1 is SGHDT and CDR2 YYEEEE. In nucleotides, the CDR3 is TGTGCCAGCAGCCTCCGACAGGGGACGGGTACTGAAGCTTTCTTT. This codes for CASSLRQGTGTEAFF.

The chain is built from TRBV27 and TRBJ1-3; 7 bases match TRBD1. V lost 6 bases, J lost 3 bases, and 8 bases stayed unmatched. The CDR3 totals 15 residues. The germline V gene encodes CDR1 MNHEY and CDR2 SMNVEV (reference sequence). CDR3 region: CASSNLGGLGNTIYF. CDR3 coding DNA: TGTGCCAGCAGCAACCTAGGGGGCCTTGGAAACACCATATATTTT.

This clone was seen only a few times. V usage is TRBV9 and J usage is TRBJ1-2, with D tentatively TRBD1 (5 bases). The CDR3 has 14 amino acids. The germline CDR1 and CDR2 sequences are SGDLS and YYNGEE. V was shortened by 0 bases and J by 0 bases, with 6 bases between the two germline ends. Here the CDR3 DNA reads TGTGCCAGCAGCGTAGGACAGTCTAACTATGGCTACACCTTC. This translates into CASSVGQSNYGYTF.

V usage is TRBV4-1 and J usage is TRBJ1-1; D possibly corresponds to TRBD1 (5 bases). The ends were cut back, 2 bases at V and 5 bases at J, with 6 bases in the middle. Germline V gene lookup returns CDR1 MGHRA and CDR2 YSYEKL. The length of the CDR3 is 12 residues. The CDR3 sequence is CASSQSGTEAFF. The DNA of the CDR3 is TGCGCCAGCAGCCAATCAGGGACTGAAGCTTTCTTT.

The CDR3 sequence: CTSSQGRWRESSYNEQFF. The CDR3 DNA reads TGCACCAGCAGCCAAGGACGGTGGCGGGAGAGCTCCTACAATGAGCAGTTCTTC. The chain carries TRBV1 and TRBJ2-1; the D call of TRBD2 is as the table states it, not checked on the DNA. TRBV1 represents a pseudogene. The CDR3 has 18 residues.

Written as DNA, the CDR3 is TGCGCCAGCAGCTTCGGTCTTGATACATCTTCCTACGAGCAGTACTTC. Its translation is CASSFGLDTSSYEQYF. The chain combines TRBV5-1 with TRBJ2-7, with D unresolved. The V and J ends lost 2 bases and 1 base respectively, with 16 bases between them. Germline V gene lookup returns CDR1 SGHRS and CDR2 YFSETQ. CDR3 length: 16 amino acids.

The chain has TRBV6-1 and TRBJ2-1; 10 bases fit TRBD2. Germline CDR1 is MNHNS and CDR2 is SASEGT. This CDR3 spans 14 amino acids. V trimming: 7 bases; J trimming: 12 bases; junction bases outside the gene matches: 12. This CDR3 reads CASIQTGLAGVQFF. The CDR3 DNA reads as TGTGCCAGCATTCAAACTGGGCTAGCGGGAGTGCAGTTCTTC.

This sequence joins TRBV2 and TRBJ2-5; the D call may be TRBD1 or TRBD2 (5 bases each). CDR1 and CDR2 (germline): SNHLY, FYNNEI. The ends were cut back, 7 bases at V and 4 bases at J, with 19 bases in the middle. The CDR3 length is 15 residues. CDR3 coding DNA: TGTGCCAGCATGAGGGTCGGCCTCCAGGGAGAGACCCAGTACTTC. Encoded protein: CASMRVGLQGETQYF. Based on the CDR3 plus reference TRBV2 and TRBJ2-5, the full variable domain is EPEVTQTPSHQVTQMGQEVILRCVPISNHLYFYWYRQILGQKVEFLVSFYNNEISEKSEIFDDQFSVERPDGSNFTLKIRSTKLEDSAMYFCASMRVGLQGETQYFGPGTRLLVL.

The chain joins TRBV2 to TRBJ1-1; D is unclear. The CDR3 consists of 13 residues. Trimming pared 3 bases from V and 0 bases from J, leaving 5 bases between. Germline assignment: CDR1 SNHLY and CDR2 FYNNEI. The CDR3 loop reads CASSEFVNTEAFF. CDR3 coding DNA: TGTGCCAGCAGTGAGTTTGTGAACACTGAAGCTTTCTTT.

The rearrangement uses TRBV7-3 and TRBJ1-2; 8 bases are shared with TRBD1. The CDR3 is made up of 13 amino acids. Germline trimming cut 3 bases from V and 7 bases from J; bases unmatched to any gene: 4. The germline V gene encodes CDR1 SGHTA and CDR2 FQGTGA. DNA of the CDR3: TGTGCCAGCAGCTTGGCAGGGGGCCTTGGCTACACCTTC. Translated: CASSLAGGLGYTF.

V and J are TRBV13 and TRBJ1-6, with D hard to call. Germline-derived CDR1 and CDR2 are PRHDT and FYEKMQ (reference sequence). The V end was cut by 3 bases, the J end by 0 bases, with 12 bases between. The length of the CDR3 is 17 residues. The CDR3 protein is CASSLSQDSSYNSPLHF. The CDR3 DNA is TGTGCCAGCAGCTTGAGTCAGGATAGCTCCTATAATTCACCCCTCCACTTT.

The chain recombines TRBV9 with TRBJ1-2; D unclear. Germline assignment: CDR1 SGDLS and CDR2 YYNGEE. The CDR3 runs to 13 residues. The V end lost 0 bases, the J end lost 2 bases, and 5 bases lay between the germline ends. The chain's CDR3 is CASSVGENYGYTF. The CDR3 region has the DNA TGTGCCAGCAGCGTAGGTGAAAACTATGGCTACACCTTC.

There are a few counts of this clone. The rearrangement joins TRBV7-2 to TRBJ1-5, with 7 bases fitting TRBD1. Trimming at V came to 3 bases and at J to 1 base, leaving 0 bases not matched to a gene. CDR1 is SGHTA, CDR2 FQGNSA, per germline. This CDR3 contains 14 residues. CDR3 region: CASSLGQSNQPQHF. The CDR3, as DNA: TGTGCCAGCAGCTTGGGACAGAGCAATCAGCCCCAGCATTTT.

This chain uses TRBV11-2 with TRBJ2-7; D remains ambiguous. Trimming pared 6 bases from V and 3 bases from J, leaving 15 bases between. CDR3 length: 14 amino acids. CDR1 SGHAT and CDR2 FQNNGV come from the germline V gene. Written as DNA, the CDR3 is TGTGCCAGCAGAGCTCCCCGGGCCAACTACGAGCAGTACTTC. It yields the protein CASRAPRANYEQYF.

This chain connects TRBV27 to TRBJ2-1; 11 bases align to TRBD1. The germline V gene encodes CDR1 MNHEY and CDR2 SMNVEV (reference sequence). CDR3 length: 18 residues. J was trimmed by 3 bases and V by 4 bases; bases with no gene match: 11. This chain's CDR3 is CASSSRTGGNLLYNEQFF. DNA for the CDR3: TGTGCCAGCAGTTCTCGGACAGGGGGCAATTTACTCTACAATGAGCAGTTCTTC.

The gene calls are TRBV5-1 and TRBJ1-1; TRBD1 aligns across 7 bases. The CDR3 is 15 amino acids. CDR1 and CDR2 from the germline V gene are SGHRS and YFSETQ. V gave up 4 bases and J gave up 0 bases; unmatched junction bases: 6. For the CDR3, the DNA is TGCGCCAGCAGCCTTTGGACAGGATTGAACACTGAAGCTTTCTTT. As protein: CASSLWTGLNTEAFF.